This T cell receptor beta chain was captured in a study of radiotherapy plus CTLA-4 blockade in lung cancer. Looking at the study overall: For 15% to 20% of patients, objective responses occurred, and about 30% had disease control. Study-level findings and limits: The best predictor of response was reported to be early blood T cell clone dynamics, with interferon-beta. Among blood TCR repertoires after radiotherapy plus ipilimumab, tumor-derived clones expanded.

Regarding this clone: Its antigen remains unidentified.

Libraries were prepared by immunoSEQ multiplex PCR; TCRdb keeps only in-frame clonotypes and omits some of them. This table holds around 91,000 clones, almost 90% found once. The CDR3 sequence is 16 residues long. The V and J ends lost 2 bases and 4 bases, in that order; junction bases with no gene match: 3. Germline V CDR1 and CDR2: MNHEY, SMNVEV (reference sequence). This sequence was found in a human donor with non-small cell lung cancer that progressed on radiotherapy plus ipilimumab. V usage is TRBV27 and J usage is TRBJ2-2; 11 bases fit TRBD1. The material sequenced was peripheral blood, taken from a patient treated with radiotherapy plus ipilimumab. The CDR3 reads CASSLPGTGGTGELFF. As DNA, the CDR3 is TGTGCCAGCAGTTTACCCGGGACAGGGGGCACCGGGGAGCTGTTTTTT.